This T cell receptor (beta chain) was sequenced in a study of T cell repertoires in cytomegalovirus infection. The overall study: An indication of both CMV infection and matching HLA type came from public TCR beta signatures. Study-wide results and limits: What dominated the ex vivo response were HLA-C-restricted CMV-specific TCR beta clonotypes.

Germline CDR1 is WSHSY and CDR2 is SAAADI. V shed 3 bases and J shed 2 bases, with 14 bases lying between them. The CDR3 contains 16 residues. This clonotype was detected only a few times. Its specificity is unknown. Each CDR3 protein is one row after TCRdb ran MiXCR on the reads. Found here are 100,000 to 150,000 distinct CDR3 sequences, roughly a quarter of them singletons; the top ten hold roughly 35%. The gene calls are TRBV10-2 and TRBJ2-1; D uncertain. The origin of this receptor is a human donor in good health (CMV status not recorded). Some clones in this sample may be carry-over from other donors' samples. The sequencing input was PBMCs, sequenced either directly or after in vitro stimulation (not recorded which). The CDR3 spells CASSDSQHLPYNEQFF. The CDR3 nucleotides are TGCGCCAGCAGTGACTCTCAGCATCTACCCTACAATGAGCAGTTCTTC.